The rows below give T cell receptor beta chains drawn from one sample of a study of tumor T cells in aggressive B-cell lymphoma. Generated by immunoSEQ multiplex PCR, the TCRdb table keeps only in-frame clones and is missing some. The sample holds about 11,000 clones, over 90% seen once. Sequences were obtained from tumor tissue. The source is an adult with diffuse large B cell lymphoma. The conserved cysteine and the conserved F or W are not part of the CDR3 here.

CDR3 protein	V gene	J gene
ASSLGRQETQY	TRBV7-9	TRBJ2-5
ASRSQGSYEQY	TRBV6-1	TRBJ2-7
ASSVGALSGNTIY	TRBV9	TRBJ1-3
ASSIDQETGRHEQY	TRBV19	TRBJ2-7
ASSLGPDRVQPQH	TRBV11-3	TRBJ1-5
ASSALQGANTEAF	TRBV9	TRBJ1-1
ASSSRTGRNTEAF	TRBV6-5	TRBJ1-1
ASSLTAGSNEAF	TRBV5-1	TRBJ1-1
AWSGDSVLSPLH	TRBV30	TRBJ1-6
SAPPLKRGEITQY	TRBV29-1	TRBJ2-3
ASSLQGTMNTEAF	TRBV7-9	TRBJ1-1
ASSSPRGTIQY	TRBV6-5	TRBJ2-4
SVGQVDEKLF	TRBV29-1	TRBJ1-4
ASSEHSGANVLT	TRBV25-1	TRBJ2-6
ASSVGGGGSYEQY	TRBV9	TRBJ2-7
ASSVEGGGHPPYNEQF	TRBV9	TRBJ2-1